This record concerns one TCR beta chain sequence. In the original workflow: Reference gene primer amplification yielded estimated nucleated cell counts. TCRdb's copy holds only in-frame clones and misses some; the assay was immunoSEQ multiplex PCR. The D gene and trimming were derived from the DNA, and the V and J assignments and clone size from that table. Here the sample spans around 200,000 clones, approximately 86% being singletons. The sample belongs to a study of blood T cell repertoires in COVID-19. At the level of the study: Acute and convalescent COVID-19 samples came from the United States, Italy and Spain. From T cells, B-cell-depleted T cells, or PBMCs came the material, which was cDNA or gDNA.

The CDR3 has 14 residues. Trimming removed 2 bases at V and 6 bases at J, with 14 bases between. Germline assignment: CDR1 SGHAT and CDR2 FQDESV (reference sequence). The TCR sequence derives from a man aged 65 to 79 with acute or convalescent COVID-19. The chain uses TRBV11-1 and TRBJ2-7; D gene unclear. Sequences were obtained from peripheral blood. The CDR3 protein is CASSLQRGPAEQYF. The DNA of the CDR3 is TGTGCCAGCAGCTTACAACGTGGGCCAGCCGAGCAGTACTTC.